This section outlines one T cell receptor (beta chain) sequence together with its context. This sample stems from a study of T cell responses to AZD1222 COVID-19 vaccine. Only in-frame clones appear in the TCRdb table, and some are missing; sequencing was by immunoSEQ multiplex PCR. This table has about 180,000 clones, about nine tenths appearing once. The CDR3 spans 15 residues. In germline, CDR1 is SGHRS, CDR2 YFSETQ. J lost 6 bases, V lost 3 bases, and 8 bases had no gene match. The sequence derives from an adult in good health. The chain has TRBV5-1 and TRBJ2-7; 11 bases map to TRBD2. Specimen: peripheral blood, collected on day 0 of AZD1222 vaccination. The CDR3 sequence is CASSWTSSGGIEQYF. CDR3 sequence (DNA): TGCGCCAGCAGCTGGACCTCTAGCGGGGGGATCGAGCAGTACTTC.